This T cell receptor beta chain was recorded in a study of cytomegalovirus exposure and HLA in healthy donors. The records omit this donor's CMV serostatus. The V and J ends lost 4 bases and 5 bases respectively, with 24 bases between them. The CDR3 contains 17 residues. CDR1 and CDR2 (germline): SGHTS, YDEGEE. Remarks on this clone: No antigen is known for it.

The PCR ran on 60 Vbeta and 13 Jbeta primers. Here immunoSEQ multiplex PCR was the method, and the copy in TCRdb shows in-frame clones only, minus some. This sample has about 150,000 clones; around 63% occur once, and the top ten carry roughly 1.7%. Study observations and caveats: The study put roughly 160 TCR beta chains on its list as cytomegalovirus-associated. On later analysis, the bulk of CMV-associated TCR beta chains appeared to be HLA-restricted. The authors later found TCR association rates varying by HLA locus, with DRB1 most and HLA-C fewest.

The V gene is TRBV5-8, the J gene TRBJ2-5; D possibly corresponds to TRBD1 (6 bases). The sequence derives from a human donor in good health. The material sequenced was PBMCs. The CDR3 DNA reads TGTGCCAGCAGCCGTGGTGTGGCCAGGGGTTGGGAGGAGACCCAGTACTTC. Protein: CASSRGVARGWEETQYF.